Sequencing of this T cell receptor (beta chain) was carried out in a study of blood T cell repertoires in COVID-19. Study-level information: Material from acute and convalescent COVID-19 was sourced from the United States, Italy and Spain. T cells, B-cell-depleted T cells, or PBMCs supplied cDNA or gDNA.

As handled by the study authors: Amplification of reference gene primers provided the estimated nucleated cell counts. The table came from immunoSEQ multiplex PCR; TCRdb's copy has only in-frame clones and leaves some out. V and J calls plus clone size are reproduced from that table; the DNA served to infer D and trimming. The top ten clones hold 2% to 2.5% of a sample with 100,000 to 150,000 clones, approximately 68% of them seen once. The V and J ends lost 0 bases and 7 bases, in that order; junction bases with no gene match: 3. This CDR3 has 15 residues. The germline V gene has CDR1 SGHNT and CDR2 YYREEE (reference sequence).

The source of this sequence is a woman aged 70-85 years with acute or convalescent COVID-19. Material for sequencing was peripheral blood. J is TRBJ1-6 and V is TRBV5-4; TRBD1 matches at 8 bases. For the CDR3, the DNA is TGTGCCAGCAGCTTGGGAGACAGGGGAAATTCACCCCTCCACTTT. Protein: CASSLGDRGNSPLHF.